One and the same sample provided the 9 T cell receptor beta chains below, sequenced in a study of T cell changes during pregnancy in multiple sclerosis. Here immunoSEQ multiplex PCR was the method, and the copy in TCRdb shows in-frame clones only, minus some. The sample consists of roughly 35,000 clones, about 90% of them appearing once. The sample here was CD4+ T cells from peripheral blood mononuclear cells, taken before pregnancy. These receptors were obtained from a female donor with multiple sclerosis, enrolled in a pregnancy study.

The V call is TRBV4-2, the J call TRBJ2-1; TRBD2 aligns across 7 bases. The CDR3 sequence is 15 residues long. CDR1 and CDR2 (germline): LGHNA, YNFKEQ. The junction had 8 bases not matched to a gene; V was cut back by 4 bases and J by 5 bases. The DNA of the CDR3 is TGTGCCAGCAGCCCCCGGGCTAGCGGCAACAATGAGCAGTTCTTC. Protein: CASSPRASGNNEQFF.

The V and J genes are TRBV2 and TRBJ2-3, with 7 bases identical to TRBD1. Germline V gives CDR1 SNHLY, CDR2 FYNNEI. J gave up 6 bases and V 4 bases, and 13 bases lay outside the gene matches. CDR3 length: 16 residues. CDR3 protein: CASSVGQTDWRDTQYF. CDR3 nucleotides: TGTGCCAGCAGTGTGGGACAGACGGATTGGCGGGATACGCAGTATTTT.

The chain is built from TRBV5-4 and TRBJ2-3, with D tentatively TRBD2 (6 bases). The CDR3 contains 15 residues. The ends were cut back, 1 base at V and 1 base at J, with 10 bases in the middle. Germline lookup yields CDR1 SGHNT and CDR2 YYREEE (reference sequence). The CDR3 is CASSLSSSGTDTQYF. The CDR3 DNA follows: TGTGCCAGCAGCTTGTCGTCTAGCGGCACAGATACGCAGTATTTT.

The chain joins TRBV7-2 to TRBJ2-7; 14 positions match TRBD2. The J segment lost 1 base and the V segment lost 0 bases, leaving 2 bases of the junction unmatched. This CDR3 is built from 17 residues. Germline lookup yields CDR1 SGHTA and CDR2 FQGNSA. The CDR3 region is CASSLATSGRGSYEQYF. DNA of the CDR3: TGTGCCAGCAGCTTAGCGACTAGCGGGAGGGGGTCCTACGAGCAGTACTTC. The variable domain in full, completed from reference TRBV7-2 and TRBJ2-7, reads GAGVSQSPSNKVTEKGKDVELRCDPISGHTALYWYRQSLGQGLEFLIYFQGNSAPDKSGLPSDRFSAERTGGSVSTLTIQRTQQEDSAVYLCASSLATSGRGSYEQYFGPGTRLTVT.

The rearrangement joins TRBV19 to TRBJ2-1; 13 bases are a match to TRBD2. Germline CDR1 reads LNHDA; CDR2 reads SQIVND (reference sequence). CDR3 length: 13 amino acids. The DNA for the CDR3 is TGTGGGACTAGCGGGAGTAACTACAATGAGCAGTTCTTC. It encodes CGTSGSNYNEQFF. The variable domain in full, with the rest retrieved from reference TRBV19 and TRBJ2-1, is DGGITQSPKYLFRKEGQNVTLSCEQNLNHDAMYWYRQDPGQGLRLIYYSQIVNDFQKGDIAEGYSVSREKKESFPLTVTSAQKNPTAFYLCGTSGSNYNEQFFGPGTRLTVL.

This clone was recorded a few times. The identical CDR3 is also encoded by other nucleotide sequences in the sample. This chain uses TRBV7-9 with TRBJ1-5; 7 bases line up with TRBD1. V lost 5 bases, J lost 7 bases, and 5 bases stayed unmatched. Germline V CDR1 and CDR2: SEHNR, FQNEAQ (reference sequence). The CDR3 loop spans 13 amino acids. The CDR3 spells CASSRQGGQPQHF. As DNA, the CDR3 is TGTGCCAGCAGCCGACAGGGTGGACAGCCCCAGCATTTT.

The chain links TRBV6-1 to TRBJ2-1; TRBD2 aligns across 16 bases. With 4 bases clipped from V and 8 bases from J, the junction kept 5 bases outside the gene matches. The CDR3 spans 16 residues. Germline CDR1 and CDR2: MNHNS and SASEGT. The CDR3 protein is CASSGPGLAGGHEQFF. In nucleotides, the CDR3 is TGTGCCAGCAGTGGCCCGGGACTAGCGGGAGGGCATGAGCAGTTCTTC.

Here the CDR3 DNA reads TGTGCCAGCAGCCCCGAGTCGTACGAGCAGTACTTC. It translates to CASSPESYEQYF. The chain combines TRBV11-2 with TRBJ2-7; D uncertain. The CDR3 totals 12 residues. V lost 5 bases and J 4 bases, leaving 9 bases between the germline ends. Germline V CDR1 and CDR2: SGHAT, FQNNGV.

This clone showed up just once. The J gene is TRBJ2-7, the V gene TRBV27; D might be TRBD2 (5 bases). The V end was cut by 3 bases, the J end by 0 bases, with 6 bases between. The V gene's germline CDR1 is MNHEY and CDR2 SMNVEV (reference sequence). The CDR3 is made up of 13 amino acids. CDR3 region: CASSFSVSYEQYF. The CDR3 DNA follows: TGTGCCAGCAGTTTTAGCGTCTCCTACGAGCAGTACTTC.